Sequencing of this T cell receptor (beta chain) was carried out in a study of control samples from healthy donors and cancer patients. V was pared by 3 bases and J by 6 bases, with 9 bases between. CDR1 and CDR2 from the germline V gene are SGHTA and FQGNSA. This CDR3 is 12 amino acids long. The method was immunoSEQ multiplex PCR; TCRdb's version includes in-frame clones alone and lacks a portion of them. The data hold about 69,000 clones, with 84% observed a single time. This clone came up once. Sequencing input: PBMCs. The clonotype comes from a woman aged 50 to 65 with lung cancer. This sequence joins TRBV7-2 and TRBJ2-7; weak D call: TRBD1 (6 bases). The CDR3 sequence: CASSLNRVEQYF. CDR3 DNA sequence: TGTGCCAGCAGCTTGAACAGGGTCGAGCAGTACTTC.